This is a list of T cell receptor beta chains from one sample in a study of blood T cell repertoires in COVID-19. The data were produced by immunoSEQ multiplex PCR, yet TCRdb's version contains in-frame clones alone and is incomplete. The sample lists some 300,000 clones, nearly 90% occurring once. Sequencing was done on a sample of PBMCs or T cells enriched from blood (not recorded which). The receptor set was obtained from a woman aged 45 to 65 who had been exposed to COVID-19. The CDR3 runs from the conserved cysteine through the conserved F or W. D genes are given only for firm matches. Clone size is stated in some rows and not others, as once, few, many or a class when expanded.

DNA: TGTGCCACCAGTGATGACAGGTCCTACGAGCAGTACTTC
CDR3: CATSDDRSYEQYF
length: 13
V: TRBV24-1
J: TRBJ2-7
D: -
size: -

DNA: TGTGCCAGCAGCCAAGATATGGTTTCGCAGGCCTATAGCAATCAGCCCCAGCATTTT
CDR3: CASSQDMVSQAYSNQPQHF
length: 19
V: TRBV4-2
J: TRBJ1-5
D: -
size: -

DNA: TGTGCCAGCAGCTCAGCGTGGGGACACAAAACTGAAGCTTTCTTT
CDR3: CASSSAWGHKTEAFF
length: 15
V: TRBV25-1
J: TRBJ1-1
D: -
size: -

DNA: TGCAGCGTTGTCTACCAGCCGGGGGAGACCCAGTACTTC
CDR3: CSVVYQPGETQYF
length: 13
V: TRBV29-1
J: TRBJ2-5
D: -
size: -

DNA: TGCAGTGCTAGTTTTCCAGGGGACGAGCAGTACTTC
CDR3: CSASFPGDEQYF
length: 12
V: TRBV20-1
J: TRBJ2-7
D: -
size: -

DNA: TGTGCCAGCAGCACCGCGGGACAGACTTTCTACGAGCAGTACTTC
CDR3: CASSTAGQTFYEQYF
length: 15
V: TRBV7-2
J: TRBJ2-7
D: -
size: -

DNA: TGTGCCAGCAGTGCATCAGGGAGGGGGGGCTACACCTTC
CDR3: CASSASGRGGYTF
length: 13
V: TRBV27
J: TRBJ1-2
D: -
size: -

DNA: TGTGCCAGCTATGACCTACGGGACAGGAACACTGAAGCTTTCTTT
CDR3: CASYDLRDRNTEAFF
length: 15
V: TRBV27
J: TRBJ1-1
D: TRBD1
size: -

DNA: TGCGCCAGCAGCAGACAGCTCTCTGGGGCCAACGTCCTGACTTTC
CDR3: CASSRQLSGANVLTF
length: 15
V: TRBV5-1
J: TRBJ2-6
D: -
size: -

DNA: TGTGCCAGCAGCCGACAGGGGGAGGGTGGCTACACCTTC
CDR3: CASSRQGEGGYTF
length: 13
V: TRBV7-2
J: TRBJ1-2
D: TRBD1
size: -

DNA: TGTGCCAGCAGCTTAGGACAGGGGGCCCCCAGCGAGCAGTACTTC
CDR3: CASSLGQGAPSEQYF
length: 15
V: TRBV7-9
J: TRBJ2-7
D: TRBD1
size: once

DNA: TGTGCCAGCAGCACAGTGATCGCCGGAAACACCATATATTTT
CDR3: CASSTVIAGNTIYF
length: 14
V: TRBV6-5
J: TRBJ1-3
D: -
size: -

DNA: TGCGCCAGCAGCTTGGTTCCGGGGGTACGGGAGACCCAGTACTTC
CDR3: CASSLVPGVRETQYF
length: 15
V: TRBV5-1
J: TRBJ2-5
D: -
size: -

DNA: TGTGCCAGCAGCTTGGAACCTCAGGGGGTAAAACTGTTTTTT
CDR3: CASSLEPQGVKLFF
length: 14
V: TRBV5-5
J: TRBJ1-4
D: TRBD1
size: -

DNA: TGTGCCAGCACCCAACCGGGACAGGGCTACGAGCAGTACTTC
CDR3: CASTQPGQGYEQYF
length: 14
V: TRBV6-5
J: TRBJ2-7
D: TRBD1
size: -

DNA: TGTGCCAGCAGTTTAAGCGGGACCAAACTGTTTTTT
CDR3: CASSLSGTKLFF
length: 12
V: TRBV28
J: TRBJ1-4
D: -
size: -

DNA: TGTGCCAGCAGTGTCTCCCGGGTCTCCAATTCACCCCTCCACTTT
CDR3: CASSVSRVSNSPLHF
length: 15
V: TRBV6-1
J: TRBJ1-6
D: -
size: -

DNA: TGTGCTAGGAGATGCTACCTGGGCTCTGGAAACACCATATATTTT
CDR3: CARRCYLGSGNTIYF
length: 15
V: TRBV7-7
J: TRBJ1-3
D: -
size: -

DNA: TGTGCCAGCAGGCCCTCGGGACAGCTTAGCAATCAGCCCCAGCATTTT
CDR3: CASRPSGQLSNQPQHF
length: 16
V: TRBV27
J: TRBJ1-5
D: TRBD1
size: -

DNA: TGTGCCTGGACCTGGCGGGGCTACAATGAGCAGTTCTTC
CDR3: CAWTWRGYNEQFF
length: 13
V: TRBV30
J: TRBJ2-1
D: -
size: -

DNA: TGTGCCAGCAGCACCACAGGGGGCGCGTACACTGAAGCTTTCTTT
CDR3: CASSTTGGAYTEAFF
length: 15
V: TRBV28
J: TRBJ1-1
D: TRBD1
size: -

DNA: TGTGCCAGCAGTCCTCTGGGGGGTCTCACAGATACGCAGTATTTT
CDR3: CASSPLGGLTDTQYF
length: 15
V: TRBV5-8
J: TRBJ2-3
D: -
size: few

DNA: TGTGCCAGCAGCCAGACGCGGGGGACCTTATACGAGCAGTACTTC
CDR3: CASSQTRGTLYEQYF
length: 15
V: TRBV4-2
J: TRBJ2-7
D: TRBD2
size: -

DNA: TGTGCCAGCAGTGCGGGACGGGGAACTAATGAAAAACTGTTTTTT
CDR3: CASSAGRGTNEKLFF
length: 15
V: TRBV27
J: TRBJ1-4
D: -
size: -

DNA: TGTGCCACCGGACAGGGGAACACCGGGGAGCTGTTTTTT
CDR3: CATGQGNTGELFF
length: 13
V: TRBV7-9
J: TRBJ2-2
D: TRBD1
size: -

DNA: TGTGCCAGCAGCGTAACAGGGGCAATGAACACTGAAGCTTTCTTT
CDR3: CASSVTGAMNTEAFF
length: 15
V: TRBV9
J: TRBJ1-1
D: TRBD1
size: -

DNA: TGTGCCATCACCGAGACAGGGTTCTCCTACGAGCAGTACTTC
CDR3: CAITETGFSYEQYF
length: 14
V: TRBV10-3
J: TRBJ2-7
D: TRBD1
size: once

DNA: TGTGCCAGCAGCTTCGTAACAGGGGTCTCAGAGACCCAGTACTTC
CDR3: CASSFVTGVSETQYF
length: 15
V: TRBV7-2
J: TRBJ2-5
D: TRBD1
size: -

DNA: TGTGCCTGGAGTGCGGGGTCTGATCAGCCCCAGCATTTT
CDR3: CAWSAGSDQPQHF
length: 13
V: TRBV30
J: TRBJ1-5
D: -
size: -

DNA: TGTGCCAGCAGGACAGAGGAAGAGACCCAGTACTTC
CDR3: CASRTEEETQYF
length: 12
V: TRBV2
J: TRBJ2-5
D: -
size: -

DNA: TGTGCCAGCAGTTCAGGATGGCGGGGGGTTAACAATGAGCAGTTCTTC
CDR3: CASSSGWRGVNNEQFF
length: 16
V: TRBV27
J: TRBJ2-1
D: TRBD2
size: -

DNA: TGTGCCAGCTCGCCGACCAGCGACTCCTACGAGCAGTACTTC
CDR3: CASSPTSDSYEQYF
length: 14
V: TRBV18
J: TRBJ2-7
D: -
size: -

DNA: TGTGCCAGCAGCTTACCGGGACAGGAGACTTATGGCTACACCTTC
CDR3: CASSLPGQETYGYTF
length: 15
V: TRBV5-4
J: TRBJ1-2
D: TRBD1
size: -

DNA: TGCGCCATTCAGGGGAATTCACCCCTCCACTTT
CDR3: CAIQGNSPLHF
length: 11
V: TRBV5-1
J: TRBJ1-6
D: -
size: -

DNA: TGTGCCAGCAGTCCCCGGGGAGCCTCTTATAGCAATCAGCCCCAGCATTTT
CDR3: CASSPRGASYSNQPQHF
length: 17
V: TRBV27
J: TRBJ1-5
D: -
size: -

DNA: TGTGCCAGCAGTCGAACCGGGGGGGGTTACGAGCAGCGACTCTTC
CDR3: CASSRTGGGYEQRLF
length: 15
V: TRBV6-5
J: TRBJ2-7
D: TRBD2
size: -

DNA: TGTGCCAGCAGCTTGGTCGCGGGGGTCCCCCAATATGAGCAGTTCTTC
CDR3: CASSLVAGVPQYEQFF
length: 16
V: TRBV5-5
J: TRBJ2-1
D: TRBD2
size: -

DNA: TGTGCCAGCAGCGCCTCAGGGGTCCTCTACAATGAGCAGTTCTTC
CDR3: CASSASGVLYNEQFF
length: 15
V: TRBV7-2
J: TRBJ2-1
D: -
size: -

DNA: TGTGCCTACTATGGACTAGCGGGGAACGAGCAGTACTTC
CDR3: CAYYGLAGNEQYF
length: 13
V: TRBV30
J: TRBJ2-7
D: TRBD2
size: -

DNA: TGTGCCAGCAGCGCCGGGGGGACTGGTTCCTACGAGCAGTACTTC
CDR3: CASSAGGTGSYEQYF
length: 15
V: TRBV9
J: TRBJ2-7
D: TRBD2
size: -

DNA: TGTGCCAGCAGGATGGGACTTTTCGACGAGCAGTACTTC
CDR3: CASRMGLFDEQYF
length: 13
V: TRBV6-5
J: TRBJ2-7
D: -
size: once

DNA: TGTGCCAGCAGCCCCTCGATTAGCGGGGGTTTTCAAGAGACCCAGTACTTC
CDR3: CASSPSISGGFQETQYF
length: 17
V: TRBV13
J: TRBJ2-5
D: TRBD2
size: few

DNA: TGTGCCAGCCAACTGGGACAAGCGAATTCACCCCTCCACTTT
CDR3: CASQLGQANSPLHF
length: 14
V: TRBV6-5
J: TRBJ1-6
D: -
size: -

DNA: TGTGCCAGCTCACCACGAGGGGGCGACCCCTATGGCTACACCTTC
CDR3: CASSPRGGDPYGYTF
length: 15
V: TRBV18
J: TRBJ1-2
D: TRBD1
size: -

DNA: TGCAGCGCCCTTGGGGCAGGGGATCGCGAAGATACGCAGTATTTT
CDR3: CSALGAGDREDTQYF
length: 15
V: TRBV29-1
J: TRBJ2-3
D: -
size: -

DNA: TGTGCCTGGAGTGTAGAGAGCTCCTATAATTCACCCCTCCACTTT
CDR3: CAWSVESSYNSPLHF
length: 15
V: TRBV30
J: TRBJ1-6
D: -
size: -